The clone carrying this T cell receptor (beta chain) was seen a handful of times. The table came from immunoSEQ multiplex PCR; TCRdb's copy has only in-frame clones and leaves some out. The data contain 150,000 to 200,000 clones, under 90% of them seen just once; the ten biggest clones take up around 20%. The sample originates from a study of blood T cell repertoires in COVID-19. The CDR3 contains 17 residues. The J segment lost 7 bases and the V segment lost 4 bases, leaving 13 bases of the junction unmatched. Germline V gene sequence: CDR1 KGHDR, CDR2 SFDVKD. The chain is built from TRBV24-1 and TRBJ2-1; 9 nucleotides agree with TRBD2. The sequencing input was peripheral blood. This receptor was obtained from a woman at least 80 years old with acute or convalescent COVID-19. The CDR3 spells CATSEGLAGASRNEQFF. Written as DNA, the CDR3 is TGTGCCACCAGTGAGGGATTAGCGGGAGCGTCGCGAAATGAGCAGTTCTTC.